The 26 T cell receptor beta chains listed next were all sequenced from one sample in a study of neoadjuvant anti-PD-1 for oral cavity cancer (dated by TCRdb to the early 2020s). The library was produced with the immunoSEQ multiplex PCR assay. The clones in this table, taken by TCRdb from immuneACCESS, are in-frame only. Not every clone is retained; where verified, under half of the shortfall comes from an unresolved V gene, and the cause of the rest is unknown. Present in this sample are a few thousand clones, 59% of which were seen just once. The ten largest clones represent 17% of the sample. The label giving this sample's time point can be read as: after neoadjuvant nivolumab, at surgical resection. The material was tumor tissue, obtained after nivolumab (anti-PD-1) treatment. These receptor sequences come from a person aged 35-79 years with oral cavity squamous cell carcinoma.

The chain employs TRBV28 and TRBJ2-1; 14 nucleotides agree with TRBD2. This CDR3 region has 19 residues. V gave up 6 bases and J gave up 4 bases; unmatched junction bases: 14. Per the germline V gene, CDR1 is MDHEN and CDR2 is SYDVKM. CDR3 loop: CASSSVRGLAGASYNEQFF. The CDR3 DNA reads as TGTGCCAGCAGCAGCGTGAGGGGACTAGCGGGAGCTTCGTACAATGAGCAGTTCTTC.

This clone is judged large (0.1 to 1%). The chain employs TRBV19 and TRBJ2-2; D unclear. The CDR3 has 15 amino acids. Germline V gene data show CDR1 as LNHDA and CDR2 as SQIVND (reference sequence). V lost 3 bases, J lost 2 bases, and 10 bases lay in between. This CDR3 is CASSMGWLNTGELFF. CDR3 nucleotides: TGTGCCAGTAGTATGGGTTGGCTTAACACCGGGGAGCTGTTTTTT.

This clone was observed once. Germline is not matched at one junction end, which may reflect a read error. J is TRBJ2-2 and V is TRBV5-3; a weak D match, TRBD2 (6 bases). TRBV5-3 qualifies as an ORF whose function is uncertain. This CDR3 is 14 amino acids long. The CDR3 nucleotides are TGTGCCAGCAGCTTCGACGGGAGCACCGGGGAGCTGTTTTTT. Residues: CASSFDGSTGELFF.

The CDR3 sequence: CASSWGQMNTEAFF. CDR3 in DNA: TGCGCCAGCAGCTGGGGACAGATGAACACTGAAGCTTTCTTT. The chain recombines TRBV5-1 with TRBJ1-1, with 7 positions matching TRBD1. After removal of 3 bases from V and 0 bases from J, the junction contained 2 bases not matched to a gene. Germline-derived CDR1 and CDR2 are SGHRS and YFSETQ. The CDR3 loop spans 14 amino acids.

The chain joins TRBV14 to TRBJ2-5; tentatively, D is TRBD1 or TRBD2 (5 bases each). The CDR3 is made up of 15 amino acids. Germline V gives CDR1 SGHDN, CDR2 FVKESK. Trimming shortened V by 4 bases and J by 4 bases, and 16 bases separated the two germline ends. The CDR3 DNA reads TGTGCCAGCAGCCTTGGGACCCTACCGAGAGAGACCCAGTACTTC. As protein: CASSLGTLPRETQYF.

The chain carries TRBV10-1 and TRBJ2-1; D is undetermined. The V gene's germline CDR1 is WNHNN and CDR2 SYGVQD (reference sequence). This CDR3 region has 15 residues. Trimming cost V 8 bases and J 8 bases, with 22 bases left between them. In nucleotides, the CDR3 is TGCGCCAGCGGCCCGCCGGCCGTAGGTATCGATGAGCAGTTCTTC. Protein sequence: CASGPPAVGIDEQFF.

Points on this clone: A much larger clone is a single base away; this may be a read error. The chain carries TRBV5-1 and TRBJ2-5, with 11 bases aligning to TRBD1. The CDR3 is 16 residues long. V shed 4 bases, J shed 5 bases, and the junction held 10 bases outside the gene matches. Germline CDR1 and CDR2: SGHRS and YFSETQ. CDR3 in DNA: TGCGCCAGCAGCCTGAGGGGAGGGGACAGGGGGGAGACCCAGTACTTC. Amino acid sequence: CASSLRGGDRGETQYF.

This rearrangement joins TRBV7-2 to TRBJ2-1; 14 positions agree with TRBD2. The CDR3 extends over 17 amino acids. Germline V gene lookup returns CDR1 SGHTA and CDR2 FQGNSA. V gave up 6 bases and J gave up 4 bases; unmatched junction bases: 8. CDR3 sequence: CASSPGLAGGRYNEQFF. CDR3 DNA sequence: TGTGCCAGCAGTCCCGGACTAGCGGGAGGAAGATACAATGAGCAGTTCTTC.

This clone was observed once. One junction end does not reproduce the germline sequence, and a read error may be involved. The chain joins TRBV7-7 to TRBJ2-3, with D possibly TRBD1 on 6 matching bases. The CDR3 contains 14 residues. From germline, CDR1 is SSHAT and CDR2 FNYEAQ (reference sequence). The CDR3 sequence: CASSFSDRTDTQYF. DNA for the CDR3: TGTGCTAGCAGCTTTTCGGACAGAACAGATACGCAGTATTTT.

This chain connects TRBV10-3 to TRBJ2-3, with 9 bases matching TRBD2. Germline assignment: CDR1 ENHRY and CDR2 SYGVKD. The ends lost 0 bases at V and 6 bases at J; junction bases unmatched: 7. This CDR3 spans 16 amino acids. The CDR3 sequence: CAISESISGSSDTQYF. CDR3 DNA sequence: TGTGCCATCAGTGAGTCGATTAGCGGGAGTTCCGATACGCAGTATTTT.

The chain uses TRBV21-1 and TRBJ2-5; TRBD2 was called by the table and not checked on the DNA. TRBV21-1 is marked as a pseudogene. The CDR3 extends over 13 amino acids. The CDR3 DNA follows: TGTGCCAGCAGCTTCCTGGGGGGAGGGACCCAGTACTTC. Encoded protein: CASSFLGGGTQYF.

The chain joins TRBV7-9 to TRBJ1-4; D gene uncertain. V dropped 0 bases and J dropped 0 bases, with 17 bases sitting between them. Germline assignment: CDR1 SEHNR and CDR2 FQNEAQ (reference sequence). The CDR3 runs 19 residues. The CDR3 region is CASSLATNFGRTTNEKLFF. The CDR3 DNA follows: TGTGCCAGCAGCTTAGCGACAAATTTCGGACGGACAACTAATGAAAAACTGTTTTTT.

The sample holds a few counts of this clone. J is TRBJ1-2 and V is TRBV5-6, with D maybe TRBD1 (5 bases). The CDR3 is 14 amino acids. Germline CDR1 and CDR2: SGHDT and YYEEEE. The V gene lost 3 bases and the J gene lost 2 bases, with 11 bases spanning the gap. The CDR3 nucleotides are TGTGCCAGCAGCTCAGCTGGGGGGAACTATGGCTACACCTTC. It encodes CASSSAGGNYGYTF.

The chain carries TRBV9 and TRBJ2-3; D possibly corresponds to TRBD2 (5 bases). V lost 0 bases and J 3 bases, leaving 8 bases between the germline ends. CDR1 is SGDLS, CDR2 YYNGEE, per germline. This CDR3 is built from 14 residues. CDR3 protein: CASSVAGLTDTQYF. The CDR3 coding sequence is TGTGCCAGCAGCGTAGCGGGATTGACAGATACGCAGTATTTT.

The chain uses TRBV11-3 and TRBJ2-3; D is unclear. Per the germline V gene, CDR1 is SGHNT and CDR2 is YENEEA. There are 12 residues in the CDR3. V shed 3 bases and J shed 4 bases, with 5 bases lying between them. In nucleotides, the CDR3 is TGTGCCAGCAGCTTTGGCCCAGATACGCAGTATTTT. It specifies CASSFGPDTQYF.

The V call is TRBV11-3, the J call TRBJ2-2; 7 bases are shared with TRBD2. J lost 8 bases, V lost 4 bases, and 16 bases had no gene match. Germline CDR1 and CDR2: SGHNT and YENEEA. The CDR3 is made up of 17 amino acids. The DNA for the CDR3 is TGTGCCAGCAGCTCCCGGGGAGCGGGAATCCGGGAGGGGGAGCTGTTTTTT. The encoded protein is CASSSRGAGIREGELFF.

This rearrangement joins TRBV10-3 to TRBJ2-3; D not resolved. The germline V gene encodes CDR1 ENHRY and CDR2 SYGVKD. The CDR3 consists of 15 residues. Trimming cost V 4 bases and J 0 bases, with 11 bases left between them. CDR3 DNA: TGTGCCATCAGTGGGGAAGCACCTAGCACAGATACGCAGTATTTT. This sequence encodes CAISGEAPSTDTQYF.

This chain connects TRBV30 to TRBJ2-5, with no clear D. This CDR3 contains 12 residues. V lost 4 bases, J lost 2 bases, and 8 bases lay in between. Per germline, CDR1 GTSNPN and CDR2 SVGIG (reference sequence). The CDR3 sequence: CAWNAGQETQYF. In DNA form, the CDR3 reads TGTGCCTGGAACGCAGGACAAGAGACCCAGTACTTC.

This chain joins TRBV10-3 and TRBJ2-1; 7 bases are shared with TRBD1. Germline-derived CDR1 and CDR2 are ENHRY and SYGVKD. V dropped 4 bases and J dropped 4; count of bases not matched to a gene: 7. This CDR3 comprises 15 residues. This CDR3 reads CAISGQGEVYNEQFF. CDR3 coding DNA: TGTGCCATCAGTGGACAGGGAGAGGTTTACAATGAGCAGTTCTTC.

The rearrangement uses TRBV7-9 and TRBJ1-2; TRBD1 agrees at 10 bases. The V segment lost 5 bases and the J segment 6 bases; nucleotides outside the gene matches: 6. The germline gives CDR1 SEHNR, CDR2 FQNEAQ (reference sequence). The CDR3 length is 14 residues. As DNA, the CDR3 is TGTGCCAGCAGCATAGGGACAGGGGTTCATGGCTACACCTTC. Encoded protein: CASSIGTGVHGYTF.

CDR3 residues: CASSLAGLPSYEQYF. The CDR3 DNA sequence: TGTGCCAGTAGTTTAGCGGGACTTCCCTCCTACGAGCAGTACTTC. The chain couples TRBV19 to TRBJ2-7, with 8 bases fitting TRBD2. Trimming cost V 5 bases and J 0 bases; bases outside gene matches: 6. Germline lookup yields CDR1 LNHDA and CDR2 SQIVND (reference sequence). The CDR3 loop spans 15 amino acids.

This chain links TRBV6-5 with TRBJ2-2; D gene uncertain. The V gene lost 2 bases and the J gene lost 8 bases, with 9 bases spanning the gap. Germline V CDR1 and CDR2: MNHEY, SVGAGI. CDR3 length equals 13 residues. CDR3 bases: TGTGCCAGCAGTTACGTTCGAGCTGGGGAGCTGTTTTTT. This translates into CASSYVRAGELFF.

The chain joins TRBV9 to TRBJ2-1; 7 bases map to TRBD1. Germline loops: CDR1 SGDLS, CDR2 YYNGEE. The CDR3 sequence is 15 residues long. Germline trimming cut 0 bases from V and 10 bases from J; bases unmatched to any gene: 10. CDR3 residues: CASSVDPTGIGEQFF. The DNA of the CDR3 is TGTGCCAGCAGCGTAGACCCGACAGGGATAGGAGAGCAGTTCTTC.

The V gene is TRBV5-1, the J gene TRBJ2-7; 8 positions agree with TRBD1. Germline values: CDR1 SGHRS, CDR2 YFSETQ. The J segment lost 7 bases and the V segment lost 1 base, leaving 7 bases of the junction unmatched. The CDR3 is 14 amino acids. The CDR3 sequence is CASSLSKGTGEQYF. DNA for the CDR3: TGCGCCAGCAGCTTGTCTAAGGGGACAGGTGAGCAGTACTTC.

This chain links TRBV5-4 with TRBJ2-3, with 7 bases fitting TRBD2. V gave up 2 bases and J gave up 6 bases; unmatched junction bases: 3. Germline CDR1 reads SGHNT; CDR2 reads YYREEE (reference sequence). The CDR3 is 13 amino acids. CDR3 residues: CASSFGGEDTQYF. CDR3 nucleotides: TGTGCCAGCAGCTTTGGGGGGGAGGATACGCAGTATTTT.

This clone is classed as large. The rearrangement links TRBV9 to TRBJ2-3; perhaps TRBD1 as D (6 bases). Germline CDR1 and CDR2: SGDLS and YYNGEE. This CDR3 contains 15 residues. Trimming removed 5 bases from V and 0 bases from J, with 13 bases in between. This CDR3 is CASRAGTLSTDTQYF. CDR3 coding DNA: TGTGCCAGCAGAGCTGGGACACTCAGCACAGATACGCAGTATTTT.